This T cell receptor (beta chain) was captured in a study of cytomegalovirus exposure and HLA in healthy donors. Notes on the study in general: At a 0.05 false discovery rate, a later analysis found some 17,000 TCR beta sequences to be associated with HLA alleles. Indistinguishable V segments, including TRBV6-2 and TRBV6-3, were excluded. Beyond CMV serostatus, there was no information to go on about immune exposure.

PCR involved 60 Vbeta and 13 Jbeta primers. TCRdb keeps only in-frame clones here, not all; method: immunoSEQ multiplex PCR. The profile shows some 130,000 clones, almost 80% of them singletons. Losses at the gene ends were 4 bases for V and 0 bases for J; bases not matched to a gene: 10. Germline V CDR1 and CDR2: SGHRS, YFSETQ. The CDR3 consists of 16 residues. Points on this clone: Its antigen is still unknown.

This clonotype was sampled from a female donor in good health and CMV-seronegative. The V gene is TRBV5-1, the J gene TRBJ2-7, with 7 bases lining up with TRBD2. The sequenced sample was PBMCs. CDR3 amino acids: CASSAGSGTDSYEQYF. The CDR3 nucleotides read TGCGCCAGCAGCGCCGGGAGCGGGACCGACTCCTACGAGCAGTACTTC.